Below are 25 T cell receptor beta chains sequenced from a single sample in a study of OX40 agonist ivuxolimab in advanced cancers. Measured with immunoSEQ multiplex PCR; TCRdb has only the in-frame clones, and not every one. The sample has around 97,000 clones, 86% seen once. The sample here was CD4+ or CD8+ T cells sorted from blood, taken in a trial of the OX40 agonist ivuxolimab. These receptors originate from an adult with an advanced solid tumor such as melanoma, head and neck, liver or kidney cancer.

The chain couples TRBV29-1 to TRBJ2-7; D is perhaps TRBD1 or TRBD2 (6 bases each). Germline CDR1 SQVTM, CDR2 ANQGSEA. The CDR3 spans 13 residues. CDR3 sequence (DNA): TGCACCAGTTTGGAGGGGACACAATACGAGCAGTACTTC. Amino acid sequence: CTSLEGTQYEQYF.

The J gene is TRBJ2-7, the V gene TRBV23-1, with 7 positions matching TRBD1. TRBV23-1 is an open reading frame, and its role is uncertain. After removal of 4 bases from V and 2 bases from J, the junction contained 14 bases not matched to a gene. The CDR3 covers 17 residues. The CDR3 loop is CASSPKYPSGQPYEQYF. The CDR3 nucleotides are TGCGCCAGCAGTCCAAAGTACCCGTCGGGACAGCCCTACGAGCAGTACTTC.

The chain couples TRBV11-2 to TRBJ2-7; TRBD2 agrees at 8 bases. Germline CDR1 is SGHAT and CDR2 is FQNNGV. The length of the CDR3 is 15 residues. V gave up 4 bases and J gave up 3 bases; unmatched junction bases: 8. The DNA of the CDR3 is TGTGCCAGCAGCTATCTTCTCGGGAGGGACTACGAGCAGTACTTC. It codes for CASSYLLGRDYEQYF.

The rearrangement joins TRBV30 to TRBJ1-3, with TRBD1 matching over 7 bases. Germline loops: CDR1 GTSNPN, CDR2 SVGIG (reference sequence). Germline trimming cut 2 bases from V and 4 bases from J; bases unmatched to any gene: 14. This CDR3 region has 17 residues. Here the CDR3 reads CAWSIPSGTAVGNTIYF. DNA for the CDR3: TGTGCCTGGAGTATCCCCTCCGGGACAGCAGTAGGAAACACCATATATTTT.

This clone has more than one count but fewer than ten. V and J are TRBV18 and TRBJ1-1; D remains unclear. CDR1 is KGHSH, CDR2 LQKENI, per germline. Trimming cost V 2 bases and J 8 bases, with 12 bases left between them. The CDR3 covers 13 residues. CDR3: CASSPTGEGEAFF. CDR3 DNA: TGTGCCAGCTCACCAACCGGGGAGGGAGAAGCTTTCTTT. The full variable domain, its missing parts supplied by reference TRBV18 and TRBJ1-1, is NAGVMQNPRHLVRRRGQEARLRCSPMKGHSHVYWYRQLPEEGLKFMVYLQKENIIDESGMPKERFSAEFPKEGPSILRIQQVVRGDSAAYFCASSPTGEGEAFFGQGTRLTVV.

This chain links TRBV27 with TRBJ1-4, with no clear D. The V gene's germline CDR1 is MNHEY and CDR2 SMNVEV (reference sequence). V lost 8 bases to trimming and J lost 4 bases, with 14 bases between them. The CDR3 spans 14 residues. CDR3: CASSRRRLNEKLFF. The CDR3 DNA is TGTGCCAGCTCCCGGAGACGTCTTAATGAAAAACTGTTTTTT.

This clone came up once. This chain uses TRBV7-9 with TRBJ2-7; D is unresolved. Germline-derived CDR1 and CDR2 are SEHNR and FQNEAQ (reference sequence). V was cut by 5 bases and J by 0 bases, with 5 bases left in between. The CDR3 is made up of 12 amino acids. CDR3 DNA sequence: TGTGCCAGCAGCCCCTCCTCCTACGAGCAGTACTTC. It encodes CASSPSSYEQYF.

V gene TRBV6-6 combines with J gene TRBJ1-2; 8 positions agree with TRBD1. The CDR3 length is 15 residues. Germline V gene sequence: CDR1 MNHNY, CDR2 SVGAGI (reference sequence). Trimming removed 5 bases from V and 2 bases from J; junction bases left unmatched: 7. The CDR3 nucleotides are TGTGCCAGCAGTCCTGGACAGGGCAGCAACTATGGCTACACCTTC. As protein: CASSPGQGSNYGYTF.

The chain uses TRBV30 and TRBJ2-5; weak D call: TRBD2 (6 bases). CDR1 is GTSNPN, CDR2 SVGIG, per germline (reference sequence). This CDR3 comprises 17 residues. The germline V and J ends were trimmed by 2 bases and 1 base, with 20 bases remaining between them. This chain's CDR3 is CAWSRGKLQGIQETQYF. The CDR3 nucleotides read TGTGCCTGGAGTCGGGGGAAGCTTCAGGGAATCCAAGAGACCCAGTACTTC.

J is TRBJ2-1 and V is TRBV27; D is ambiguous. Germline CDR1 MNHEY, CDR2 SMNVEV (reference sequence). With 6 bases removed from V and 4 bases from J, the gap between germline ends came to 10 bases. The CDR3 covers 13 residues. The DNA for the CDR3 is TGTGCCAGCAGCTTGAGGCCTTACAATGAGCAGTTCTTC. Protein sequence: CASSLRPYNEQFF.

The CDR3 region is CASSQDRGRNIQYF. The CDR3 bases are TGCGCCAGCAGCCAAGACAGGGGGCGGAACATTCAGTACTTC. The chain is built from TRBV4-1 and TRBJ2-4, with 8 nucleotides matching TRBD1. Germline trimming cut 0 bases from V and 7 bases from J; bases unmatched to any gene: 2. Germline-derived CDR1 and CDR2 are MGHRA and YSYEKL. The CDR3 runs 14 residues.

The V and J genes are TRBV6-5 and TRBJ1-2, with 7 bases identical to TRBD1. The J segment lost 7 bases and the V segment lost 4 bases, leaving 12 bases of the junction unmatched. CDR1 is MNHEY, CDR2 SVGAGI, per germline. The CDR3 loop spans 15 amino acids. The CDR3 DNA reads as TGTGCCAGCAGTTTTGCCGGGACAGCGTACTCTGGCTACACCTTC. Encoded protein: CASSFAGTAYSGYTF.

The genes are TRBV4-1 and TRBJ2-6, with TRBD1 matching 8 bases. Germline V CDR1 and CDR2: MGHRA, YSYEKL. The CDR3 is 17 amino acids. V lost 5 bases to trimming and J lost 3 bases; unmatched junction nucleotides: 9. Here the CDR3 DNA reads TGCGCCAGCAGCGGTGGACAGGGAAAAAGTGGGGCCAACGTCCTGACTTTC. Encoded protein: CASSGGQGKSGANVLTF.

CDR3 in amino acids: CASRDFTDTQYF. In DNA form, the CDR3 reads TGTGCCAGCAGGGACTTCACAGATACGCAGTATTTT. The rearrangement links TRBV7-2 to TRBJ2-3; a weak D match, TRBD2 (5 bases). The CDR3 is 12 residues long. Looked up from germline, CDR1 is SGHTA and CDR2 is FQGNSA. Trimming left V 6 bases short and J 2 bases short, with 6 bases between.

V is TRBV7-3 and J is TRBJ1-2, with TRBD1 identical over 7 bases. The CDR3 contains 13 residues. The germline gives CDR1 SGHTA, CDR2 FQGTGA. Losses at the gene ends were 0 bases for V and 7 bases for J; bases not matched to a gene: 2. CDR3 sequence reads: CASSLTPGGGYTF. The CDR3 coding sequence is TGTGCCAGCAGCTTAACCCCAGGGGGTGGCTACACCTTC.

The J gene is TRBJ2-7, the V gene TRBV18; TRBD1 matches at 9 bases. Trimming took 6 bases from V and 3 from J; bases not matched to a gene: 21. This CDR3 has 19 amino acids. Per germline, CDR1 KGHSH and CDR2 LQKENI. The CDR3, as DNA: TGTGCCAGCTCCTCACAGGGGACAGGGAAAAGACAGGTAATCTACGAGCAGTACTTC. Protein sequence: CASSSQGTGKRQVIYEQYF. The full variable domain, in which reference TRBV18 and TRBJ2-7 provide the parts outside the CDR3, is NAGVMQNPRHLVRRRGQEARLRCSPMKGHSHVYWYRQLPEEGLKFMVYLQKENIIDESGMPKERFSAEFPKEGPSILRIQQVVRGDSAAYFCASSSQGTGKRQVIYEQYFGPGTRLTVT.

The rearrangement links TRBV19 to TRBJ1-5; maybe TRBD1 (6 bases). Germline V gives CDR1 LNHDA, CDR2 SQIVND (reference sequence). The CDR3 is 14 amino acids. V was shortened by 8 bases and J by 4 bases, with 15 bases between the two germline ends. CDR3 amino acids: CASQSGGGNQPQHF. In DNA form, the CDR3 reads TGTGCCAGTCAGTCGGGGGGCGGTAATCAGCCCCAGCATTTT.

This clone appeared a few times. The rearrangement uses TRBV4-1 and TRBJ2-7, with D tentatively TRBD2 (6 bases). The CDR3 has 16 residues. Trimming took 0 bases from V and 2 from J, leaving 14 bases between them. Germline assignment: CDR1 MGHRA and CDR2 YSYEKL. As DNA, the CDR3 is TGCGCCAGCAGCCAAGATAAGGGACTGGGTCCCTACGAGCAGTACTTC. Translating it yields CASSQDKGLGPYEQYF.

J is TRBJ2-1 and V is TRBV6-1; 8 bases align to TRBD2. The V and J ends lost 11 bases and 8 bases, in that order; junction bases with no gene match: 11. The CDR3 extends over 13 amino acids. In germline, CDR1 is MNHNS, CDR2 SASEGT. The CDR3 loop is CAYAGGPGDEQFF. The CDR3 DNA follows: TGTGCCTACGCGGGGGGCCCTGGGGATGAGCAGTTCTTC.

CDR3 in amino acids: CASSQQRTVYNSPLHF. CDR3 DNA: TGTGCCAGCAGCCAACAACGGACTGTGTATAATTCACCCCTCCACTTT. This chain uses TRBV5-5 with TRBJ1-6, with D unclear. Per the germline V gene, CDR1 is SGHKS and CDR2 is YYEKEE (reference sequence). Trimming cost V 4 bases and J 4 bases, with 15 bases left between them. The CDR3 has 16 amino acids.

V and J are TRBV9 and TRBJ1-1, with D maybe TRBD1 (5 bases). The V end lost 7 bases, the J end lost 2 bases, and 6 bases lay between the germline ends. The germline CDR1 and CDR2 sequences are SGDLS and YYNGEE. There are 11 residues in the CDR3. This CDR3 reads CASGDNTEAFF. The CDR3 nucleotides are TGTGCCAGCGGGGACAACACTGAAGCTTTCTTT.

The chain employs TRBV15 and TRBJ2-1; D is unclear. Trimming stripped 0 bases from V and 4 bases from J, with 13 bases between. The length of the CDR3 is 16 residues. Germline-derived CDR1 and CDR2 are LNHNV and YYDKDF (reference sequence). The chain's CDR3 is CATSRERAAPYNEQFF. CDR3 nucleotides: TGTGCCACCAGCAGAGAAAGGGCCGCACCGTACAATGAGCAGTTCTTC.

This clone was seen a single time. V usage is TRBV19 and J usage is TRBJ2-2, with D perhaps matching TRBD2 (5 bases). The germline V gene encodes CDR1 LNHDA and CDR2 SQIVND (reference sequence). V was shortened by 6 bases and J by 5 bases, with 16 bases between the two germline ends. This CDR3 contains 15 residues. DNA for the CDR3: TGTGCCAGTAGGACTTTGGCCCGGAGGACCGGGGAGCTGTTTTTT. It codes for CASRTLARRTGELFF.

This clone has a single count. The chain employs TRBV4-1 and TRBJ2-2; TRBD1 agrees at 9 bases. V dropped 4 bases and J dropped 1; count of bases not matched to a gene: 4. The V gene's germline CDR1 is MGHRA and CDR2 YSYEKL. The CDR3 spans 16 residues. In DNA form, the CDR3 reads TGCGCCAGCAGCCGCGGACAGGGGCGGAACACCGGGGAGCTGTTTTTT. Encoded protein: CASSRGQGRNTGELFF.

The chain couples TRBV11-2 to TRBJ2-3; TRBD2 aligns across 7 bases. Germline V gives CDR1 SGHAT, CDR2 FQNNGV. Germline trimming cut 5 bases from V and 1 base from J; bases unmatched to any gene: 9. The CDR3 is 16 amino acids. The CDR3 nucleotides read TGTGCCAGCAGCAAGACTAGCTCTAGGGGCACAGATACGCAGTATTTT. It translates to CASSKTSSRGTDTQYF.